The present TCR beta chain was sequenced within a study of cytomegalovirus exposure and HLA in healthy donors. Study-wide results and caveats: Researchers counted 164 TCR beta chains as cytomegalovirus-associated.

A note on this clone: Its antigen is not identified.

The CDR3 is 15 amino acids. The germline V gene has CDR1 PRHDT and CDR2 FYEKMQ (reference sequence). The J segment lost 2 bases and the V segment lost 5 bases, leaving 8 bases of the junction unmatched. The primer mix had 60 Vbeta and 13 Jbeta primers. Profiled with immunoSEQ multiplex PCR; TCRdb holds only in-frame clones, not every one. The sample consists of around 160,000 clones, over 65% of them appearing once. This sequence originates from a man younger than 30 in good health and CMV-seropositive. The chain couples TRBV13 to TRBJ2-5; TRBD1 matches at 7 bases. Sequenced: PBMCs. Here the CDR3 reads CASSPRDREQETQYF. For the CDR3, the DNA is TGTGCCAGCAGCCCCCGGGACAGAGAACAAGAGACCCAGTACTTC.